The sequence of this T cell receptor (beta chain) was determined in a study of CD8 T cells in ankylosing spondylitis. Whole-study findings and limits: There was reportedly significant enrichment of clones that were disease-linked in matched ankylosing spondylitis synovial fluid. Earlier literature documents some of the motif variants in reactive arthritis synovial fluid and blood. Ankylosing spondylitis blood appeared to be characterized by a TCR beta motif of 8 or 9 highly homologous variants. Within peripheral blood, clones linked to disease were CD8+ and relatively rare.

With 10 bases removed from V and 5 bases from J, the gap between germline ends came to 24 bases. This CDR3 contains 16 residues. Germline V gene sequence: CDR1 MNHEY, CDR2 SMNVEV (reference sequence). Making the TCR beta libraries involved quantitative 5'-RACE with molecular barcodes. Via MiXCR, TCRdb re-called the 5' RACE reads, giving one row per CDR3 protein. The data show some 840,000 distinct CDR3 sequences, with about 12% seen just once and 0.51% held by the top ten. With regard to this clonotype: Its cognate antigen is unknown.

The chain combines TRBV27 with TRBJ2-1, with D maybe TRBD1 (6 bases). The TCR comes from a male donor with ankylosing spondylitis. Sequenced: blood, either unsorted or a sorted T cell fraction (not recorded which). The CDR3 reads CATRNRAGRINNEQFF. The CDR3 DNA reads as TGTGCCACCCGTAACAGGGCCGGCCGGATAAACAATGAGCAGTTCTTC.